This passage covers 24 T cell receptor beta chains from one sample sequenced in a study of cytotoxic CD8 clonotypes in ibrutinib-treated CLL. Profiling relied on immunoSEQ multiplex PCR, and the TCRdb table lists in-frame clones only, not all of them. Altogether roughly 97,000 clones are present, about 72% being singletons, with the ten largest covering around 30%. The input for sequencing was PBMCs, taken after 12 months of ibrutinib treatment. The receptors stem from a human donor with chronic lymphocytic leukemia.

The CDR3 here is CASSPRASSYEQYF. CDR3 in DNA: TGTGCCAGCTCACCAAGGGCCAGCTCCTACGAGCAGTACTTC. The V and J genes are TRBV18 and TRBJ2-7; D gene ambiguous. Trimming removed 2 bases at V and 0 bases at J, with 8 bases between. The germline CDR1 and CDR2 sequences are KGHSH and LQKENI. The CDR3 has 14 amino acids. Supplemented by reference TRBV18 and TRBJ2-7, the full variable domain reads NAGVMQNPRHLVRRRGQEARLRCSPMKGHSHVYWYRQLPEEGLKFMVYLQKENIIDESGMPKERFSAEFPKEGPSILRIQQVVRGDSAAYFCASSPRASSYEQYFGPGTRLTVT.

The gene calls are TRBV10-3 and TRBJ1-1; D remains ambiguous. Germline V lookup: CDR1 ENHRY, CDR2 SYGVKD. The V end lost 1 base, the J end lost 0 bases, and 9 bases lay between the germline ends. CDR3 length: 15 residues. DNA of the CDR3: TGTGCCATCAGTGAGTATCCAGCACTGAACACTGAAGCTTTCTTT. Its translation is CAISEYPALNTEAFF.

The chain carries TRBV18 and TRBJ2-1; possible D gene TRBD2, 5 bases. CDR3 length equals 15 residues. The germline V gene has CDR1 KGHSH and CDR2 LQKENI. V lost 3 bases and J 6 bases, leaving 15 bases between the germline ends. CDR3 sequence reads: CASSPLYSGSNEQFF. CDR3 nucleotide sequence: TGTGCCAGCTCACCCCTTTACTCTGGGAGCAATGAGCAGTTCTTC.

The chain combines TRBV7-2 with TRBJ1-1; 7 positions agree with TRBD1. Germline values: CDR1 SGHTA, CDR2 FQGNSA. This CDR3 has 14 amino acids. J gave up 3 bases and V 2 bases, and 3 bases lay outside the gene matches. The CDR3 protein is CASSLRGRDTEAFF. DNA for the CDR3: TGTGCCAGCAGCTTAAGGGGGCGCGACACTGAAGCTTTCTTT.

The chain is built from TRBV11-3 and TRBJ2-7, with 7 positions matching TRBD2. The CDR3 consists of 14 residues. Germline CDR1 is SGHNT and CDR2 is YENEEA. The ends lost 5 bases at V and 1 base at J; junction bases unmatched: 5. CDR3 nucleotide sequence: TGTGCCAGCAGCCTGACTAGCTCGTCCTACGAGCAGTACTTC. Residues: CASSLTSSSYEQYF.

The chain joins TRBV2 to TRBJ1-4; no reliable D call. The V and J ends lost 5 bases and 5 bases respectively, with 15 bases between them. Germline V gene sequence: CDR1 SNHLY, CDR2 FYNNEI. CDR3 length equals 15 residues. Here the CDR3 reads CASSKGPSSNEKLFF. In DNA, the CDR3 is TGTGCCAGCAGTAAAGGACCGAGTTCAAATGAAAAACTGTTTTTT.

This clone was found a few times. The J gene is TRBJ1-2, the V gene TRBV7-2; 7 bases fit TRBD1. Looked up from germline, CDR1 is SGHTA and CDR2 is FQGNSA. J was trimmed by 1 base and V by 5 bases; bases with no gene match: 7. CDR3 length: 15 residues. CDR3 sequence reads: CASSPKTGINYGYTF. Here the CDR3 DNA reads TGTGCCAGCAGCCCAAAGACAGGGATTAACTATGGCTACACCTTC.

The V gene is TRBV9, the J gene TRBJ1-3, with D possibly TRBD1 on 6 matching bases. Deletions cut 2 bases from V and 4 bases from J, with 10 bases between. The CDR3 sequence is 14 residues long. Germline V gene sequence: CDR1 SGDLS, CDR2 YYNGEE. CDR3 in DNA: TGTGCCAGCAGCGTCACAGGGTACGGAAACACCATATATTTT. Translating gives CASSVTGYGNTIYF.

The CDR3 here is CASGKGQGVYEQYF. The CDR3 DNA follows: TGTGCCAGCGGAAAGGGACAGGGTGTGTACGAGCAGTACTTC. The rearrangement links TRBV2 to TRBJ2-7; TRBD1 matches 9 bases. The ends lost 8 bases at V and 4 bases at J; junction bases unmatched: 9. This CDR3 comprises 14 residues. Germline-derived CDR1 and CDR2 are SNHLY and FYNNEI.

This chain connects TRBV5-1 to TRBJ1-2; D call uncertain. This CDR3 region has 13 residues. Germline V gives CDR1 SGHRS, CDR2 YFSETQ. The ends were cut back, 0 bases at V and 8 bases at J, with 11 bases in the middle. The CDR3 bases are TGCGCCAGCAGCTTGGATTTTCTGACCGGCTACACCTTC. It is translated as CASSLDFLTGYTF.

The chain joins TRBV6-6 to TRBJ2-1; D is perhaps TRBD1 or TRBD2 (5 bases each). This CDR3 comprises 15 residues. Trimming removed 10 bases from V and 7 bases from J, with 23 bases in between. Germline lookup yields CDR1 MNHNY and CDR2 SVGAGI (reference sequence). The CDR3 bases are TGTGCCACCCGACCCCCCGGGGCAGGGTTGAATGAGCAGTTCTTC. Protein: CATRPPGAGLNEQFF.

The V call is TRBV4-3, the J call TRBJ2-7; a weak D match, TRBD1 (6 bases). Between the trimmed V and J ends, which lost 1 base and 3 bases, there was a span of 10 bases. Germline values: CDR1 LGHNA, CDR2 YSLEER. This CDR3 is 14 amino acids long. CDR3 in DNA: TGCGCCAGCAGCCAAGCGGGACATGTCTACGAGCAGTACTTC. Translation gives CASSQAGHVYEQYF.

The J gene is TRBJ2-2, the V gene TRBV21-1; TRBD1 is the table's D call, not checked against the DNA. TRBV21-1 is reported as a pseudogene. CDR3 length: 18 amino acids. The CDR3 DNA reads TGTGCCAGCAGCTCCCGGGACAGGGCCACCTGGGACACCGGGGAGCTGTTTTTT. It yields the protein CASSSRDRATWDTGELFF.

In nucleotides, the CDR3 is TGTGCCTGGAGTTTGGGGGGGTACCAAGAGACCCAGTACTTC. Amino acid sequence: CAWSLGGYQETQYF. The chain has TRBV30 and TRBJ2-5, with 7 bases fitting TRBD2. From germline, CDR1 is GTSNPN and CDR2 SVGIG (reference sequence). V shed 2 bases and J 0 bases; nucleotides not matched to a gene: 3. The CDR3 covers 14 residues.

This sequence joins TRBV11-3 and TRBJ2-5, with D perhaps matching TRBD1 (5 bases). V was shortened by 5 bases and J by 4 bases, with 8 bases between the two germline ends. The CDR3 is 12 amino acids. CDR1 is SGHNT, CDR2 YENEEA, per germline. CDR3 residues: CASSRGRETQYF. The CDR3 region has the DNA TGTGCCAGCAGCAGGGGTCGAGAGACCCAGTACTTC.

The rearrangement joins TRBV6-5 to TRBJ2-3; D unresolved. Germline CDR1 reads MNHEY; CDR2 reads SVGAGI. This CDR3 has 14 residues. Trimming removed 0 bases at V and 2 bases at J, with 6 bases between. Here the CDR3 DNA reads TGTGCCAGCAGTTACTCGAGTACCACAGATACGCAGTATTTT. Its translation: CASSYSSTTDTQYF.

The chain carries TRBV6-5 and TRBJ1-3; D is ambiguous. CDR1 MNHEY and CDR2 SVGAGI come from the germline V gene. The CDR3 spans 15 residues. The V end was cut by 2 bases, the J end by 0 bases, with 8 bases between. CDR3 nucleotides: TGTGCCAGCAGTTACGGTTCGGCCTCTGGAAACACCATATATTTT. Its protein product is CASSYGSASGNTIYF.

This sequence joins TRBV11-3 and TRBJ2-5; D remains ambiguous. V gave up 2 bases and J gave up 2 bases, with 12 bases separating them. Germline V gene lookup returns CDR1 SGHNT and CDR2 YENEEA. This CDR3 spans 15 amino acids. This CDR3 is CASSLYLTDQETQYF. CDR3 DNA: TGTGCCAGCAGCTTATATCTCACCGATCAAGAGACCCAGTACTTC.

This chain connects TRBV5-1 to TRBJ2-5, with 7 nucleotides matching TRBD1. The CDR3 is 14 amino acids. V lost 4 bases and J lost 4; bases outside the gene matches: 7. In germline, CDR1 is SGHRS, CDR2 YFSETQ. The chain's CDR3 is CASSPDRTGETQYF. In nucleotides, the CDR3 is TGCGCCAGCAGCCCGGACAGGACGGGAGAGACCCAGTACTTC.

The V gene is TRBV10-3, the J gene TRBJ2-7; D remains ambiguous. Germline-derived CDR1 and CDR2 are ENHRY and SYGVKD. Trimming cost V 4 bases and J 2 bases, with 15 bases left between them. This CDR3 is built from 15 residues. CDR3 DNA sequence: TGTGCCATCAGTGTATCACGGCTGGTCCCCTACGAGCAGTACTTC. Encoded protein: CAISVSRLVPYEQYF.

Only a few counts were recorded for this clone. The chain has TRBV6-1 and TRBJ1-5; 11 positions match TRBD1. CDR1 is MNHNS, CDR2 SASEGT, per germline. The CDR3 covers 15 residues. J lost 9 bases, V lost 10 bases, and 14 bases had no gene match. DNA for the CDR3: TGTGCCACGAGATGGGGACAGGGGGAGTTTTGGCCCCAGCATTTT. This translates into CATRWGQGEFWPQHF.

The chain links TRBV7-9 to TRBJ2-5; tentatively, D is TRBD2 (5 bases). Trimming removed 10 bases from V and 5 bases from J, with 8 bases in between. The CDR3 is made up of 10 amino acids. The V gene's germline CDR1 is SEHNR and CDR2 FQNEAQ (reference sequence). CDR3 protein: CAIQRETQYF. DNA of the CDR3: TGTGCCATCCAGCGGGAGACCCAGTACTTC. Using reference TRBV7-9 and TRBJ2-5 for the parts outside the CDR3, the full variable domain is DTGVSQNPRHKITKRGQNVTFRCDPISEHNRLYWYRQTLGQGPEFLTYFQNEAQLEKSRLLSDRFSAERPKGSFSTLEIQRTEQGDSAMYLCAIQRETQYFGPGTRLLVL.

The V call is TRBV7-2, the J call TRBJ2-7; maybe TRBD1 (6 bases). The CDR3 is 16 amino acids. The V gene lost 1 base and the J gene lost 1 base, with 14 bases spanning the gap. Germline CDR1 is SGHTA and CDR2 is FQGNSA. The CDR3 DNA follows: TGTGCCAGCAGCTTAGTTGCCGCAGGGGCGTCCTACGAGCAGTACTTC. It translates to CASSLVAAGASYEQYF. The full variable domain, completed using reference TRBV7-2 and TRBJ2-7, is GAGVSQSPSNKVTEKGKDVELRCDPISGHTALYWYRQSLGQGLEFLIYFQGNSAPDKSGLPSDRFSAERTGGSVSTLTIQRTQQEDSAVYLCASSLVAAGASYEQYFGPGTRLTVT.

This clone was recorded once. This chain uses TRBV11-3 with TRBJ2-1; 13 bases align to TRBD2. CDR1 is SGHNT, CDR2 YENEEA, per germline. After removal of 5 bases from V and 6 bases from J, the junction contained 4 bases not matched to a gene. The CDR3 contains 15 residues. This CDR3 is CASSQLAGGLNEQFF. In nucleotides, the CDR3 is TGTGCCAGCAGCCAACTAGCGGGGGGGCTCAATGAGCAGTTCTTC. Full variable domain (rest looked up from reference TRBV11-3 and TRBJ2-1): EAGVVQSPRYKIIEKKQPVAFWCNPISGHNTLYWYLQNLGQGPELLIRYENEEAVDDSQLPKDRFSAERLKGVDSTLKIQPAELGDSAVYLCASSQLAGGLNEQFFGPGTRLTVL.